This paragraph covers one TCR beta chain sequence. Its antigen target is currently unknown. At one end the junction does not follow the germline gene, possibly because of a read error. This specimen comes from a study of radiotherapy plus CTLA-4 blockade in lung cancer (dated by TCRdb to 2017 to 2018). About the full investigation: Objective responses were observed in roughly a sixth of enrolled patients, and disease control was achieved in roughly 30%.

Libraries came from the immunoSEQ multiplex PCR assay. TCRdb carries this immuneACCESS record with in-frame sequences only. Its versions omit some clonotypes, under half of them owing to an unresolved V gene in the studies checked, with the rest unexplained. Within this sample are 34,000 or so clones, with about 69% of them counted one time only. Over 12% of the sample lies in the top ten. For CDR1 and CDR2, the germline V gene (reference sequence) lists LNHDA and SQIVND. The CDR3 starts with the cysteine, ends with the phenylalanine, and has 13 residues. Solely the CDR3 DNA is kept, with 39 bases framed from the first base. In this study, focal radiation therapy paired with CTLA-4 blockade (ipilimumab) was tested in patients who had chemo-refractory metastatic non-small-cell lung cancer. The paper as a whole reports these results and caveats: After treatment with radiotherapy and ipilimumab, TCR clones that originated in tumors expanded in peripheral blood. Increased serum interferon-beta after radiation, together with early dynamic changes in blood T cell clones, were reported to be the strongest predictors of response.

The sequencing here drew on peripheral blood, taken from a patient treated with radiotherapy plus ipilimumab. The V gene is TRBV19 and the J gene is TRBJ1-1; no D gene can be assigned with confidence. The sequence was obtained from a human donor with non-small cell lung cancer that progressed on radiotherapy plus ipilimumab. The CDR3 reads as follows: CAGSIATNTEAFF. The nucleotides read TGTGCCGGTAGTATAGCTACGAACACTGAAGCTTTCTTT.